The 21 T cell receptor beta chains listed next were all sequenced from one sample in a study of blood T cell repertoires in COVID-19. TCRdb's table, derived via immunoSEQ multiplex PCR, lists solely in-frame clones and lacks some. The table records some 200,000 clones, around four fifths of them present only once. Specimen: peripheral blood. The origin of the receptors is a woman in her forties with acute or convalescent COVID-19.

This chain links TRBV28 with TRBJ2-7; TRBD1 aligns across 10 bases. V dropped 6 bases and J dropped 2; count of bases not matched to a gene: 10. Germline-derived CDR1 and CDR2 are MDHEN and SYDVKM. The CDR3 covers 16 residues. The CDR3 coding sequence is TGTGCCAGCAGCCCCAGCGGACAGGGGGGGACCTACGAGCAGTACTTC. It is translated as CASSPSGQGGTYEQYF.

This chain connects TRBV10-3 to TRBJ2-1, with 8 bases fitting TRBD1. With 10 bases clipped from V and 4 bases from J, the junction kept 9 bases outside the gene matches. The germline gives CDR1 ENHRY, CDR2 SYGVKD. This CDR3 is built from 14 residues. This CDR3 reads CARPTDRGYNEQFF. For the CDR3, the DNA is TGTGCCAGACCAACCGACAGGGGTTACAATGAGCAGTTCTTC.

The chain joins TRBV7-2 to TRBJ2-7, with a possible D match to TRBD2 (6 bases). The CDR3 covers 17 residues. V was cut by 1 base and J by 4 bases, with 20 bases left in between. Looked up from germline, CDR1 is SGHTA and CDR2 is FQGNSA. The CDR3, as DNA: TGTGCCAGCAGCTTAGTGCGGGGTGTGGGTCTCCCATACGAGCAGTACTTC. Translating it yields CASSLVRGVGLPYEQYF. Filled out from reference TRBV7-2 and TRBJ2-7, the complete variable domain reads GAGVSQSPSNKVTEKGKDVELRCDPISGHTALYWYRQSLGQGLEFLIYFQGNSAPDKSGLPSDRFSAERTGGSVSTLTIQRTQQEDSAVYLCASSLVRGVGLPYEQYFGPGTRLTVT.

The J gene is TRBJ2-2, the V gene TRBV9, with a possible D match to TRBD2 (6 bases). CDR1 and CDR2 from the germline V gene are SGDLS and YYNGEE. The CDR3 covers 14 residues. Deletions cut 5 bases from V and 0 bases from J, with 8 bases between. CDR3: CASRRGSNTGELFF. The DNA for the CDR3 is TGTGCCAGCAGGCGGGGATCGAACACCGGGGAGCTGTTTTTT.

V usage is TRBV6-5 and J usage is TRBJ2-7; 13 bases are a match to TRBD2. The CDR3 runs to 16 residues. From germline, CDR1 is MNHEY and CDR2 SVGAGI. V trimming: 0 bases; J trimming: 2 bases; junction bases outside the gene matches: 1. The CDR3 spells CASSYSGLAGAYEQYF. CDR3 nucleotide sequence: TGTGCCAGCAGTTACTCCGGACTAGCGGGAGCCTACGAGCAGTACTTC.

This chain joins TRBV7-2 and TRBJ1-5; a weak D match, TRBD1 (6 bases). CDR3 length: 15 residues. Germline V gene lookup returns CDR1 SGHTA and CDR2 FQGNSA. V shed 3 bases and J shed 5 bases, with 14 bases lying between them. The CDR3 DNA follows: TGTGCCAGCAGCTTGGGGGCCGCAGTGTATCAGCCCCAGCATTTT. Amino acid sequence: CASSLGAAVYQPQHF.

The CDR3 sequence: CASSLAGGNSYEQYF. CDR3 nucleotides: TGTGCCAGCAGCTTAGCGGGGGGAAACTCCTACGAGCAGTACTTC. V gene TRBV11-3 combines with J gene TRBJ2-7, with TRBD2 matching over 7 bases. V shed 1 base, J shed 0 bases, and the junction held 3 bases outside the gene matches. CDR3 length: 15 amino acids. From germline, CDR1 is SGHNT and CDR2 YENEEA.

V usage is TRBV28 and J usage is TRBJ2-5, with D unresolved. Trimming took 6 bases from V and 5 from J, leaving 13 bases between them. This CDR3 region has 13 residues. Germline CDR1 reads MDHEN; CDR2 reads SYDVKM. CDR3 sequence: CASRTNPEETQYF. The CDR3 DNA reads TGTGCCAGCAGGACCAATCCGGAGGAGACCCAGTACTTC.

This chain connects TRBV14 to TRBJ1-6; a possible D gene is TRBD1 (5 bases). The CDR3 has 14 residues. V was cut by 5 bases and J by 10 bases, with 15 bases left in between. The germline V gene encodes CDR1 SGHDN and CDR2 FVKESK. CDR3 protein: CASSETGGESPLHF. The CDR3 DNA is TGTGCCAGCAGCGAAACAGGTGGAGAGTCACCCCTCCACTTT.

The chain recombines TRBV11-1 with TRBJ2-7; tentatively, D is TRBD2 (5 bases). Germline V gene sequence: CDR1 SGHAT, CDR2 FQDESV (reference sequence). Trimming took off 5 bases at V and 4 bases at J, with 21 bases between the two ends. The CDR3 contains 16 residues. In DNA, the CDR3 is TGTGCCAGCAGCCCTACGTATGTGGGAGTGGCGTACGAGCAGTACTTC. It translates to CASSPTYVGVAYEQYF.

The CDR3, as DNA: TGTGCCAGCAGCGCAGGGGACAACTATGGCTACACCTTC. This sequence encodes CASSAGDNYGYTF. The chain combines TRBV3-1 (or the pseudogene TRBV3-2) with TRBJ1-2; a weak D match, TRBD1 (6 bases). CDR1 LGHDT and CDR2 YNNKEL come from the germline V gene (reference sequence). Trimming cost V 5 bases and J 2 bases, with 9 bases left between them. The CDR3 sequence is 13 residues long.

This clone was observed once. The rearrangement uses TRBV2 and TRBJ1-2, with D unresolved. CDR1 SNHLY and CDR2 FYNNEI come from the germline V gene. V was shortened by 6 bases and J by 2 bases, with 13 bases between the two germline ends. The CDR3 covers 14 residues. CDR3: CASSPPNGNYGYTF. CDR3 bases: TGTGCCAGCAGCCCACCTAACGGGAACTATGGCTACACCTTC.

The gene calls are TRBV27 and TRBJ2-7, with 9 positions matching TRBD2. V dropped 11 bases and J dropped 5; count of bases not matched to a gene: 13. Per the germline V gene, CDR1 is MNHEY and CDR2 is SMNVEV (reference sequence). The CDR3 is made up of 14 amino acids. The CDR3 DNA reads TGTGCCGTCGGTTGGCGGGAGGGCCGGGACGAGCAGTACTTC. Amino acid sequence: CAVGWREGRDEQYF.

V usage is TRBV4-1 and J usage is TRBJ1-1; weak D call: TRBD1 (6 bases). Per germline, CDR1 MGHRA and CDR2 YSYEKL. The CDR3 spans 14 residues. Trimming removed 4 bases at V and 1 base at J, with 10 bases between. This chain's CDR3 is CASSLAGANTEAFF. The CDR3 region has the DNA TGCGCCAGCAGCCTAGCAGGGGCGAACACTGAAGCTTTCTTT.

The chain couples TRBV5-1 to TRBJ2-7; 7 bases agree with TRBD1. V shed 5 bases, J shed 0 bases, and the junction held 2 bases outside the gene matches. The CDR3 runs to 13 residues. Germline-derived CDR1 and CDR2 are SGHRS and YFSETQ. CDR3 bases: TGCGCCAGCAGAGGGGACAGCTCCTACGAGCAGTACTTC. It translates to CASRGDSSYEQYF.

The rearrangement links TRBV21-1 to TRBJ2-1; the table's D call TRBD2 went unverified against the DNA. TRBV21-1 is a listed pseudogene. The CDR3 spans 19 residues. This CDR3 reads CASRAPRQTKTSGNNEQFF. CDR3 nucleotide sequence: TGTGCCAGCAGGGCCCCGAGACAGACGAAGACTAGCGGAAACAATGAGCAGTTCTTC.

This sequence joins TRBV6-5 and TRBJ1-2; 7 positions match TRBD1. The CDR3 covers 14 residues. Germline V lookup: CDR1 MNHEY, CDR2 SVGAGI. Losses at the gene ends were 0 bases for V and 8 bases for J; bases not matched to a gene: 6. The chain's CDR3 is CASSYSEGAKGYTF. The CDR3 bases are TGTGCCAGCAGTTACTCGGAGGGGGCGAAAGGCTACACCTTC.

CDR3 sequence reads: CASSPPVTGEGKLYGYTF. The CDR3 DNA sequence: TGTGCCAGCTCACCACCGGTGACAGGGGAAGGGAAACTCTATGGCTACACCTTC. V and J are TRBV18 and TRBJ1-2; 8 bases are shared with TRBD1. Per germline, CDR1 KGHSH and CDR2 LQKENI. The CDR3 has 18 amino acids. The J segment lost 4 bases and the V segment lost 0 bases, leaving 13 bases of the junction unmatched.

This chain joins TRBV6-5 and TRBJ2-7; 7 nucleotides match TRBD2. Germline-derived CDR1 and CDR2 are MNHEY and SVGAGI. The CDR3 loop spans 14 amino acids. Trimming at V came to 6 bases and at J to 0 bases, leaving 5 bases not matched to a gene. DNA of the CDR3: TGTGCCAGCAGAGTGGGGGACTACTCCTACGAGCAGTACTTC. Its protein product is CASRVGDYSYEQYF.

The V call is TRBV5-4, the J call TRBJ2-2; 9 nucleotides match TRBD2. The ends lost 3 bases at V and 1 base at J; junction bases unmatched: 4. The CDR3 contains 16 residues. Germline-derived CDR1 and CDR2 are SGHNT and YYREEE (reference sequence). For the CDR3, the DNA is TGTGCCAGCAGCTCCGGGACTAGCAGGAACACCGGGGAGCTGTTTTTT. Protein: CASSSGTSRNTGELFF.

The chain joins TRBV19 to TRBJ1-2, with D possibly being TRBD1 (5 bases). The CDR3 extends over 14 amino acids. V was cut by 3 bases and J by 8 bases, with 16 bases left in between. Germline CDR1 LNHDA, CDR2 SQIVND (reference sequence). This CDR3 reads CASSILLQGYGYTF. The CDR3 DNA is TGTGCCAGTAGTATTCTCCTTCAGGGATACGGCTACACCTTC.